Included here is one T cell receptor beta chain sequence, with context. These data belong to a study of T cell responses to AZD1222 COVID-19 vaccine. Data came from immunoSEQ multiplex PCR; TCRdb stores just in-frame clones and leaves some out. The table has approximately 80,000 clones, around 85% seen once; the top ten hold around 3.6%. This specimen consisted of peripheral blood, obtained 28 days after the second AZD1222 dose. The TCR sequence derives from an adult who received the AZD1222 COVID-19 vaccine.

In nucleotides, the CDR3 is TGTGCCAGCAGCCAAATCGGACTAGCGGGAGTTCAGGGGGCCAACGTCCTGACTTTC. This translates into CASSQIGLAGVQGANVLTF. This chain links TRBV7-2 with TRBJ2-6; 13 bases line up with TRBD2. The ends lost 5 bases at V and 4 bases at J; junction bases unmatched: 11. The germline V gene encodes CDR1 SGHTA and CDR2 FQGNSA. The CDR3 has 19 amino acids. Using reference TRBV7-2 and TRBJ2-6 for the parts outside the CDR3, the full variable domain is GAGVSQSPSNKVTEKGKDVELRCDPISGHTALYWYRQSLGQGLEFLIYFQGNSAPDKSGLPSDRFSAERTGGSVSTLTIQRTQQEDSAVYLCASSQIGLAGVQGANVLTFGAGSRLTVL.